The 27 T cell receptor beta chains given below trace back to one sample, sequenced in a study of T cells in lung cancer brain metastases. TCRdb's copy holds only in-frame clones and misses some; the assay was immunoSEQ multiplex PCR. This sample yields around 5,600 clones, of which over 65% are seen a single time; about 6.2% belongs to the top ten. What was sequenced was tumor tissue from a brain metastasis. Every receptor here comes from a man aged 45 to 65 with non-small cell lung cancer that had spread to the brain.

The rearrangement uses TRBV5-1 and TRBJ1-2; the D gene is possibly TRBD1 (5 bases). The length of the CDR3 is 13 residues. Between the trimmed V and J ends, which lost 0 bases and 2 bases, there was a span of 5 bases. Germline V gives CDR1 SGHRS, CDR2 YFSETQ. Written as DNA, the CDR3 is TGCGCCAGCAGCTTGGGACAGAACTATGGCTACACCTTC. It encodes CASSLGQNYGYTF.

This clone was recorded once. The rearrangement joins TRBV10-3 to TRBJ1-5, with D possibly matching TRBD1 (5 bases). V was cut by 0 bases and J by 11 bases, with 14 bases left in between. The CDR3 runs to 14 residues. The germline V gene has CDR1 ENHRY and CDR2 SYGVKD. CDR3 sequence reads: CAISESIQVSAQHF. DNA for the CDR3: TGTGCCATCAGTGAGTCGATACAGGTATCAGCCCAGCATTTT.

A remark on this clone: A junction end diverges from the germline sequence, so it may reflect a read error. The genes are TRBV9 and TRBJ2-5, with 12 bases identical to TRBD2. The CDR3 spans 17 residues. The germline gives CDR1 SGDLS, CDR2 YYNGEE. CDR3 DNA: TGTGCCAACAGCGCCCACTCCCTACTAGCGGGGGGAGAGACCCAGTACTTC. As protein: CANSAHSLLAGGETQYF.

This chain links TRBV7-2 with TRBJ2-6; D remains ambiguous. Germline assignment: CDR1 SGHTA and CDR2 FQGNSA. V dropped 3 bases and J dropped 3 bases, with 3 bases sitting between them. The CDR3 consists of 13 residues. CDR3 in DNA: TGTGCCAGCAGCTTCTTTGGGGCCAACGTCCTGACTTTC. Encoded protein: CASSFFGANVLTF.

This clone has a handful of counts. The chain uses TRBV5-4 and TRBJ2-7; 10 nucleotides line up with TRBD1. Germline V gene lookup returns CDR1 SGHNT and CDR2 YYREEE (reference sequence). This CDR3 comprises 14 residues. V trimming: 3 bases; J trimming: 1 base; junction bases outside the gene matches: 1. The CDR3 nucleotides read TGTGCCAGCAGCTCGGGACAGGGGTCCTACGAGCAGTACTTC. This sequence encodes CASSSGQGSYEQYF. Full variable domain (outside the CDR3, taken from reference TRBV5-4 and TRBJ2-7): ETGVTQSPTHLIKTRGQQVTLRCSSQSGHNTVSWYQQALGQGPQFIFQYYREEENGRGNFPPRFSGLQFPNYSSELNVNALELDDSALYLCASSSGQGSYEQYFGPGTRLTVT.

This clone is classed as medium-sized (0.01 to 0.1%). This rearrangement joins TRBV30 to TRBJ1-2; D gene ambiguous. Deletions cut 0 bases from V and 7 bases from J, with 12 bases between. Germline CDR1 GTSNPN, CDR2 SVGIG (reference sequence). The CDR3 consists of 13 residues. The chain's CDR3 is CAWSVKSGSGYTF. CDR3 nucleotides: TGTGCCTGGAGTGTAAAGTCGGGGAGTGGCTACACCTTC.

DNA of the CDR3: TGTGCCAGCAGCTTTACTAGCGGGGATGTAGATACGCAGTATTTT. Residues: CASSFTSGDVDTQYF. The chain couples TRBV7-9 to TRBJ2-3, with 10 nucleotides matching TRBD2. In germline, CDR1 is SEHNR, CDR2 FQNEAQ (reference sequence). The CDR3 length is 15 residues. The trim removed 3 bases at V and 5 bases at J, leaving 5 bases unmatched.

This clone appeared once. The chain couples TRBV6-6 to TRBJ1-1, with TRBD1 as a possible D gene (5 bases). Germline CDR1 is MNHNY and CDR2 is SVGAGI (reference sequence). V was pared by 3 bases and J by 4 bases, with 12 bases between. This CDR3 region has 14 residues. The CDR3 spells CASSYHGGVTEAFF. The CDR3 nucleotides read TGTGCCAGCAGTTATCATGGGGGAGTCACTGAAGCTTTCTTT.

The chain employs TRBV14 and TRBJ2-3; D possibly uses TRBD1 or TRBD2 (6 bases each). The CDR3 has 14 amino acids. Germline values: CDR1 SGHDN, CDR2 FVKESK. V lost 5 bases and J lost 4, with 13 bases in between. CDR3 coding DNA: TGTGCCAGCAGCATGGGGGGCGCAGCAGATACGCAGTATTTT. Amino acid sequence: CASSMGGAADTQYF.

This clone was seen a few times. The same CDR3 is also encoded by other DNA sequences in this sample. The chain combines TRBV19 with TRBJ2-1, with 11 bases that match TRBD2. With 6 bases clipped from V and 3 bases from J, the junction kept 4 bases outside the gene matches. The germline V gene encodes CDR1 LNHDA and CDR2 SQIVND (reference sequence). The CDR3 runs to 15 residues. CDR3 DNA sequence: TGTGCCAGTAGCATGACTAGCGGGGACTACAATGAGCAGTTCTTC. Protein product: CASSMTSGDYNEQFF.

This rearrangement joins TRBV5-1 to TRBJ1-1; D unresolved. V was trimmed by 2 bases and J by 4 bases, leaving 15 bases between them. Germline-derived CDR1 and CDR2 are SGHRS and YFSETQ. The CDR3 is made up of 15 amino acids. The chain's CDR3 is CASSFGNRAGTEAFF. The CDR3 region has the DNA TGCGCCAGCAGCTTCGGGAATCGGGCGGGCACTGAAGCTTTCTTT.

In nucleotides, the CDR3 is TGCGCCAGCAGCTTGGGGGGACAGGGTTCGACTAATGAAAAACTGTTTTTT. Encoded protein: CASSLGGQGSTNEKLFF. V usage is TRBV5-1 and J usage is TRBJ1-4; TRBD1 aligns across 9 bases. J gave up 2 bases and V 0 bases, and 5 bases lay outside the gene matches. Germline-derived CDR1 and CDR2 are SGHRS and YFSETQ. CDR3 length equals 17 residues.

This clone was observed a handful of times. The chain recombines TRBV6-5 with TRBJ1-5; D is unclear. Trimming removed 6 bases at V and 12 bases at J, with 15 bases between. Germline loops: CDR1 MNHEY, CDR2 SVGAGI. The CDR3 runs 12 residues. CDR3 sequence reads: CASSSTLGLQHF. CDR3 bases: TGTGCCAGCAGCAGTACATTAGGGCTCCAGCATTTT.

CDR3 sequence reads: CASSPEAGRYEQYF. The CDR3 nucleotides read TGTGCCAGCTCACCCGAAGCAGGGCGCTACGAGCAGTACTTC. V is TRBV18 and J is TRBJ2-7; maybe TRBD1 (5 bases). This CDR3 comprises 14 residues. V was pared by 3 bases and J by 3 bases, with 12 bases between. Germline CDR1 KGHSH, CDR2 LQKENI.

This sequence joins TRBV6-1 and TRBJ1-6; 9 bases map to TRBD1. Germline V lookup: CDR1 MNHNS, CDR2 SASEGT. Losses at the gene ends were 10 bases for V and 7 bases for J; bases not matched to a gene: 11. This CDR3 is built from 15 residues. The CDR3: CAIQKRDRANSPLHF. Here the CDR3 DNA reads TGTGCCATTCAAAAACGGGACAGGGCCAATTCACCCCTCCACTTT.

The chain employs TRBV29-1 and TRBJ1-1, with 7 positions matching TRBD1. The trim removed 2 bases at V and 3 bases at J, leaving 3 bases unmatched. Looked up from germline, CDR1 is SQVTM and CDR2 is ANQGSEA. CDR3 length: 13 residues. The CDR3 nucleotides read TGCAGCGTTGAACTAACAGGGGACACTGAAGCTTTCTTT. This codes for CSVELTGDTEAFF.

The chain employs TRBV19 and TRBJ2-1; 9 positions agree with TRBD1. Germline V CDR1 and CDR2: LNHDA, SQIVND (reference sequence). Trimming took 6 bases from V and 6 from J; bases not matched to a gene: 9. The CDR3 contains 15 residues. This CDR3 is CASSPGTGFFNEQFF. Written as DNA, the CDR3 is TGTGCCAGTAGCCCCGGGACAGGGTTCTTCAATGAGCAGTTCTTC.

This clone came up once. This chain uses TRBV2 with TRBJ2-5, with 7 positions matching TRBD2. There are 15 residues in the CDR3. The ends lost 5 bases at V and 4 bases at J; junction bases unmatched: 10. Germline CDR1 and CDR2: SNHLY and FYNNEI. CDR3 sequence: CASSRGLPQGETQYF. Written as DNA, the CDR3 is TGTGCCAGCAGTAGGGGACTACCTCAGGGAGAGACCCAGTACTTC.

The chain uses TRBV7-6 and TRBJ2-1; D possibly matches TRBD1 or TRBD2 (6 bases each). The ends were cut back, 1 base at V and 4 bases at J, with 14 bases in the middle. The CDR3 has 16 residues. From germline, CDR1 is SGHVS and CDR2 FNYEAQ. The CDR3 DNA follows: TGTGCCAGCAGCTTAGTGGGGGGCGTTGCATACAATGAGCAGTTCTTC. Amino acids: CASSLVGGVAYNEQFF.

V gene TRBV28 combines with J gene TRBJ2-6; D gene uncertain. There are 17 residues in the CDR3. Germline V gives CDR1 MDHEN, CDR2 SYDVKM. Trimming removed 6 bases at V and 0 bases at J, with 15 bases between. The CDR3 here is CASSRPLGASGANVLTF. DNA for the CDR3: TGTGCCAGCAGCCGACCACTCGGCGCCTCTGGGGCCAACGTCCTGACTTTC. The variable domain in full, with the rest retrieved from reference TRBV28 and TRBJ2-6, is DVKVTQSSRYLVKRTGEKVFLECVQDMDHENMFWYRQDPGLGLRLIYFSYDVKMKEKGDIPEGYSVSREKKERFSLILESASTNQTSMYLCASSRPLGASGANVLTFGAGSRLTVL.

This clone has a handful of counts. The chain combines TRBV7-9 with TRBJ1-3, with 8 bases that match TRBD1. Trimming cost V 5 bases and J 3 bases; bases outside gene matches: 15. CDR1 is SEHNR, CDR2 FQNEAQ, per germline (reference sequence). CDR3 length: 18 residues. CDR3: CASSPDPLKQGGGNTIYF. The DNA for the CDR3 is TGTGCCAGCAGCCCCGACCCCCTAAAACAGGGGGGTGGAAACACCATATATTTT.

The chain is built from TRBV18 and TRBJ2-2, with TRBD1 identical over 7 bases. CDR1 and CDR2 (germline): KGHSH, LQKENI. The CDR3 loop spans 17 amino acids. J lost 4 bases, V lost 2 bases, and 10 bases had no gene match. This chain's CDR3 is CASSPRSSTGRTGELFF. In DNA form, the CDR3 reads TGTGCCAGCTCACCAAGAAGCTCGACAGGGCGCACCGGGGAGCTGTTTTTT.

The chain is built from TRBV7-9 and TRBJ2-3, with 7 nucleotides matching TRBD1. The germline CDR1 and CDR2 sequences are SEHNR and FQNEAQ (reference sequence). The V gene end was trimmed by 5 bases and the J gene end by 2 bases; junction bases not matched to a gene: 13. This CDR3 has 17 amino acids. In DNA, the CDR3 is TGTGCCAGCAGCCGTCCCCGGGACAGCCCCGACACAGATACGCAGTATTTT. This translates into CASSRPRDSPDTDTQYF.

The chain links TRBV5-1 to TRBJ1-1; 8 positions match TRBD1. The germline gives CDR1 SGHRS, CDR2 YFSETQ. J gave up 3 bases and V 4 bases, and 8 bases lay outside the gene matches. The CDR3 runs to 15 residues. Here the CDR3 DNA reads TGCGCCAGCAGCCCCCGGGACAGGATGGACACTGAAGCTTTCTTT. Residues: CASSPRDRMDTEAFF.

The chain joins TRBV5-1 to TRBJ2-5, with 7 nucleotides matching TRBD1. This CDR3 is built from 14 residues. Germline CDR1 is SGHRS and CDR2 is YFSETQ. V shed 4 bases, J shed 5 bases, and the junction held 8 bases outside the gene matches. In nucleotides, the CDR3 is TGCGCCAGCAGCCCACAGGGGCTCCGGGAGACCCAGTACTTC. It is translated as CASSPQGLRETQYF.

This sequence joins TRBV5-1 and TRBJ2-7; no clear D. The germline V gene encodes CDR1 SGHRS and CDR2 YFSETQ. The CDR3 consists of 13 residues. V gave up 0 bases and J gave up 2 bases, with 6 bases separating them. The CDR3 bases are TGCGCCAGCAGCTTGGAAGTGGCCTACGAGCAGTACTTC. Its protein is CASSLEVAYEQYF.

The chain joins TRBV23-1 to TRBJ1-2; 7 nucleotides line up with TRBD1. TRBV23-1 is an open reading frame, and its role is uncertain. The ends lost 0 bases at V and 4 bases at J; junction bases unmatched: 5. CDR3 size: 15 residues. The CDR3 here is CASSQSWTGTYGYTF. DNA for the CDR3: TGCGCCAGCAGTCAATCATGGACAGGCACCTATGGCTACACCTTC.